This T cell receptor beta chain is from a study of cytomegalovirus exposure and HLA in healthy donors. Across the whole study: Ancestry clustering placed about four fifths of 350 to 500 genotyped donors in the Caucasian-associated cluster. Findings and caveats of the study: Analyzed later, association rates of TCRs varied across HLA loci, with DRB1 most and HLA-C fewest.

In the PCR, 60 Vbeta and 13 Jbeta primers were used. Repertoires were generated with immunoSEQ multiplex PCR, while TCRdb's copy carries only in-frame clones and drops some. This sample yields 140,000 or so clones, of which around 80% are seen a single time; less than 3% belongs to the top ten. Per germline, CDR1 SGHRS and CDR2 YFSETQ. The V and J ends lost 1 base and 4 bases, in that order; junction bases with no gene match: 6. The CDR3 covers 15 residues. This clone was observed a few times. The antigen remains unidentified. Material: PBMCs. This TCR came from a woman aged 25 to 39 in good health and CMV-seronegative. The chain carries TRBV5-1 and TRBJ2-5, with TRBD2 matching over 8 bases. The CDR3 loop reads CASSLRSGSRETQYF. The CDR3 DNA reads TGCGCCAGCAGCTTGCGAAGCGGGAGTAGAGAGACCCAGTACTTC.